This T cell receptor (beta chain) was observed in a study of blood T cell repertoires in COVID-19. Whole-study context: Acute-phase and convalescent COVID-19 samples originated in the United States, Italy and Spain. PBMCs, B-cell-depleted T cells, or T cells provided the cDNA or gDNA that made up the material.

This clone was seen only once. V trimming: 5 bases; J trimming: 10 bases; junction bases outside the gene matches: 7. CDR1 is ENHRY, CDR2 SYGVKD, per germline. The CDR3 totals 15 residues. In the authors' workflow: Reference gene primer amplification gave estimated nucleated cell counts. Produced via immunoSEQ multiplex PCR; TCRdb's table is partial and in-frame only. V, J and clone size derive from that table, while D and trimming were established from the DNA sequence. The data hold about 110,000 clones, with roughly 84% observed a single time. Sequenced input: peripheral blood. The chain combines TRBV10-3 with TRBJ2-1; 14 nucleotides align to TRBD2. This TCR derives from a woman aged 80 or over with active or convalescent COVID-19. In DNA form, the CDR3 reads TGTGCCATCAGTCTGACTAGCGGGAGGGCAGGGGAGCAGTTCTTC. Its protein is CAISLTSGRAGEQFF.